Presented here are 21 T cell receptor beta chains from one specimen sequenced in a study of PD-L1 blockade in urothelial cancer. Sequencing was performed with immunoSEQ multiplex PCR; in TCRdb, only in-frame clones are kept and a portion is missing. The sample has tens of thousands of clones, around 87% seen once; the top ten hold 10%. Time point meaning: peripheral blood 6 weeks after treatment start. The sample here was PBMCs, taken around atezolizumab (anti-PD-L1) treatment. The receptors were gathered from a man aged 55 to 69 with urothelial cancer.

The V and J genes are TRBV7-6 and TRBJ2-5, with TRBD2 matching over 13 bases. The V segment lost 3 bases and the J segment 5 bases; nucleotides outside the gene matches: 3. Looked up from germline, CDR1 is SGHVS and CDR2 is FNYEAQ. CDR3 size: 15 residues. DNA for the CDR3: TGTGCCAGCAGCTTTTCGACTAGCGGGGGGGAGACCCAGTACTTC. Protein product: CASSFSTSGGETQYF.

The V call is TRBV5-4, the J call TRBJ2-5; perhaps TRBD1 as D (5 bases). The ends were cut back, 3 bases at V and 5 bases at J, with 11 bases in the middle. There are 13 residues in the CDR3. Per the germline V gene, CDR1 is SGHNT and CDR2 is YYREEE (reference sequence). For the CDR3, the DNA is TGTGCCAGCAGCTCCGCCCCAGGGGAGACCCAGTACTTC. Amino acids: CASSSAPGETQYF.

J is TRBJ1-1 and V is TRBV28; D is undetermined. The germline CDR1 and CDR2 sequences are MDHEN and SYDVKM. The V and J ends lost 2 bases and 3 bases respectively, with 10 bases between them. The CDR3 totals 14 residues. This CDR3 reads CASSLITRYTEAFF. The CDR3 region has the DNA TGTGCCAGCAGTTTAATAACGAGATACACTGAAGCTTTCTTT.

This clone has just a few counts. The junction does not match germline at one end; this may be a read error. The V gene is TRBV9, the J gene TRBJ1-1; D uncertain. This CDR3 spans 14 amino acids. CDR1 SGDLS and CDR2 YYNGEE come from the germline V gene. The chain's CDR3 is CASSPSSQNAEAFF. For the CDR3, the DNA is TGTGCCAGCAGCCCCTCAAGTCAGAACGCTGAAGCTTTCTTT.

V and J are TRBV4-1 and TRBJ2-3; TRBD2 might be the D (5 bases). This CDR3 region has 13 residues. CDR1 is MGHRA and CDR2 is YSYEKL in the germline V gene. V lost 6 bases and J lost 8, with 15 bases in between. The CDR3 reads CASSHRSGGTQYF. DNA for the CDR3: TGCGCCAGCAGTCATAGATCAGGAGGTACGCAGTATTTT.

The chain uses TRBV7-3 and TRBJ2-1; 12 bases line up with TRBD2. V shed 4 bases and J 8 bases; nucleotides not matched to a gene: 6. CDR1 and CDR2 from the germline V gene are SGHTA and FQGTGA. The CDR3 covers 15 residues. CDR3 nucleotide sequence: TGTGCCAGCAGCTCACGGACTAGCGGGGCCTATGAGCAGTTCTTC. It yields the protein CASSSRTSGAYEQFF.

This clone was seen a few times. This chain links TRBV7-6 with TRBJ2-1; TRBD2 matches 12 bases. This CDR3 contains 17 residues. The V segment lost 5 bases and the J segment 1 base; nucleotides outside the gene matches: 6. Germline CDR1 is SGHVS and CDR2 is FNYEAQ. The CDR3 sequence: CASSNPSGGASYNEQFF. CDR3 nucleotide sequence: TGTGCCAGCAGCAACCCTAGCGGGGGGGCGTCCTACAATGAGCAGTTCTTC.

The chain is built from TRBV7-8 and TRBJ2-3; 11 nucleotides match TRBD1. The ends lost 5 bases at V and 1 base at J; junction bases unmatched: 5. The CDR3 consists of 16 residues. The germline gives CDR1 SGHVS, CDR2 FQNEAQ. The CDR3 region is CASSIRTGGGTDTQYF. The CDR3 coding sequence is TGTGCCAGCAGCATACGGACAGGGGGCGGCACAGATACGCAGTATTTT.

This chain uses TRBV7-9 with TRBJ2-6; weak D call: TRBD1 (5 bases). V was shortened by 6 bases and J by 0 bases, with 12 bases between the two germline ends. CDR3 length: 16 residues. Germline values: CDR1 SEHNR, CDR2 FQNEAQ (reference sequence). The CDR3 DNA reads TGTGCCAGCAGGCGACAGCAAAGCTCTGGGGCCAACGTCCTGACTTTC. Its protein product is CASRRQQSSGANVLTF.

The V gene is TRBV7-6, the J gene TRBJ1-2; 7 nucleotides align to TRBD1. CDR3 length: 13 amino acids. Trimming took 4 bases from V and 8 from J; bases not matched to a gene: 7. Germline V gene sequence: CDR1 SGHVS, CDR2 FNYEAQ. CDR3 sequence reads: CASSSSLTGGYTF. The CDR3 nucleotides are TGTGCCAGCAGCTCCTCTCTGACAGGGGGCTACACCTTC.

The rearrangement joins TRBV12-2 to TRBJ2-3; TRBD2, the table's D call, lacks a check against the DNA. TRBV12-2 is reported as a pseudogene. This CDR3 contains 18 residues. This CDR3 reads CASRLARLAGTGTDTQYF. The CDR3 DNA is TGTGCAAGTCGCTTAGCGCGACTAGCGGGGACAGGCACAGATACGCAGTATTTT.

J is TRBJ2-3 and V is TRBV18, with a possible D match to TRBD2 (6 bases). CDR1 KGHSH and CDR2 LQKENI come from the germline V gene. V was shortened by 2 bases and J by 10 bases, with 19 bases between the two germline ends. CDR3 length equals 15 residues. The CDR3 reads CASSPASAQWEAQYF. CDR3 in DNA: TGTGCCAGCTCACCAGCTAGCGCACAGTGGGAGGCGCAGTATTTT.

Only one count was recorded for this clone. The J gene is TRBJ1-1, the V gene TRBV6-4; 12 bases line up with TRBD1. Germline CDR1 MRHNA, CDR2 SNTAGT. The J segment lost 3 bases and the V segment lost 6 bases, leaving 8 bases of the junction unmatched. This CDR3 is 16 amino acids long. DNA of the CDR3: TGTGCCAGCAGCGCGGGACAGGGGGCGCGTTACACTGAAGCTTTCTTT. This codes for CASSAGQGARYTEAFF.

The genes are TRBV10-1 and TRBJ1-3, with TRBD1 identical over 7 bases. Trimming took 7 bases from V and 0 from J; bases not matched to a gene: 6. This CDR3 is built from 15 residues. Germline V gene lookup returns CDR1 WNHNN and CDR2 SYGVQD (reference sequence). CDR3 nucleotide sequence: TGCGCCAGCATTAGGACAGGCCTCTCTGGAAACACCATATATTTT. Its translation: CASIRTGLSGNTIYF.

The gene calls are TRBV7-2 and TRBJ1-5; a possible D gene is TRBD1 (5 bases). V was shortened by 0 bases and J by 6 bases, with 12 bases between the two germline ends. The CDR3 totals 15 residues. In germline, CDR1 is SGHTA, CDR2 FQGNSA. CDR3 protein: CASSLASGRVQPQHF. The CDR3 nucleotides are TGTGCCAGCAGCTTAGCCTCTGGCAGGGTTCAGCCCCAGCATTTT.

The CDR3 nucleotides read TGTGCCAGCAGCTTAGGCCCGACAGGGACTGGCACAGATACGCAGTATTTT. Encoded protein: CASSLGPTGTGTDTQYF. The J gene is TRBJ2-3, the V gene TRBV11-3, with TRBD1 as a possible D gene (7 bases). Germline CDR1 SGHNT, CDR2 YENEEA. Trimming pared 1 base from V and 1 base from J, leaving 15 bases between. The CDR3 extends over 17 amino acids.

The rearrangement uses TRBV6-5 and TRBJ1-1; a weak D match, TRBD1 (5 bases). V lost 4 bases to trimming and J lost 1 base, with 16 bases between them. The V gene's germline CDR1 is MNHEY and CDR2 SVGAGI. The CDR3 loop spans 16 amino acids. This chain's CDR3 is CASSFGSGGANTEAFF. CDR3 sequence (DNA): TGTGCCAGCAGTTTCGGATCGGGGGGTGCGAACACTGAAGCTTTCTTT.

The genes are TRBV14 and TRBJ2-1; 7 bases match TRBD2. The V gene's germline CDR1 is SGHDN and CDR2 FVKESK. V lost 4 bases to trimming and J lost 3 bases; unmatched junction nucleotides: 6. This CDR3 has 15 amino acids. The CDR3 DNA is TGTGCCAGCAGCCGGCCCGGGACTAACTACAATGAGCAGTTCTTC. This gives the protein CASSRPGTNYNEQFF.

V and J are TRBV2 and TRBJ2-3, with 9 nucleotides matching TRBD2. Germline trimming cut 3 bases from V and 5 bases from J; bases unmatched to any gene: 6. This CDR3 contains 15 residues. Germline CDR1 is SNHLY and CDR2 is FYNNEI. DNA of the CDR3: TGTGCCAGCAGTGACGCGGGGGGGCCAATAGATACGCAGTATTTT. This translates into CASSDAGGPIDTQYF.

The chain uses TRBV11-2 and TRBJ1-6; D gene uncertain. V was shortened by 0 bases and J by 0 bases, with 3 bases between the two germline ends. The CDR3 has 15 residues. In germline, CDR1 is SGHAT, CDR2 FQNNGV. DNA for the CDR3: TGTGCCAGCAGCTTAGACAGCTCCTATAATTCACCCCTCCACTTT. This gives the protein CASSLDSSYNSPLHF.

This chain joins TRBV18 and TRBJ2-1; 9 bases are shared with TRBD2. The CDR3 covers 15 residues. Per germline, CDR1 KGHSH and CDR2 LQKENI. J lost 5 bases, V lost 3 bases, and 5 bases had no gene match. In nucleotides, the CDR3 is TGTGCCAGCTCACCCCGACTAGCGGAGAACAATGAGCAGTTCTTC. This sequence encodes CASSPRLAENNEQFF.